This entry features one T cell receptor (beta chain) sequence. The antigen remains unidentified. CD4+ naive, central memory, regulatory and stem cell-like memory cells were sorted via CD45RO/CCR7/CD25/CD127/CD95/CD27. The record originates from a study of beta chain features in type 1 diabetes. Study-wide points: Here, the possible influence of HLA type (on TCRB rearrangement) remained unresolved.

V lost 5 bases, J lost 6 bases, and 14 bases stayed unmatched. The CDR3 is made up of 17 amino acids. CDR1 and CDR2 from the germline V gene are SEHNR and FQNEAQ (reference sequence). As every portion of the isolated RNA was reverse transcribed, the sequencing read expressed TCRB transcripts. The repertoire was sequenced with immunoSEQ multiplex PCR; TCRdb's copy has only in-frame clones and lacks some. The data show 150,000 to 180,000 clones, approximately 8.1% seen once. Sequencing used central memory CD4+ T cells from blood. The clonotype comes from a man aged 18 to 29 in good health. The chain recombines TRBV7-9 with TRBJ2-7; 12 bases fit TRBD1. CDR3 coding DNA: TGTGCCAGCAGCCAAGATTTGTCAGGGGACAGGGGGCTCGAGCAGTACTTC. As protein: CASSQDLSGDRGLEQYF.